This T cell receptor (beta chain) emerged from a study of lymphopenia after photon versus proton radiotherapy. Study-level findings and limits: Oligoclonal CD8+ Temra expansion after nadir drove photon patients' diversity drop.

This CDR3 contains 13 residues. From germline, CDR1 is SEHNR and CDR2 FQNEAQ (reference sequence). V was cut by 7 bases and J by 3 bases, with 12 bases left in between. As to this clone: Its antigen is not known.

Produced via immunoSEQ multiplex PCR; TCRdb's table is partial and in-frame only. The sample records approximately 150,000 clones, approximately 86% being singletons. The source is a man aged 50-60 years with gastric cancer. The chain carries TRBV7-9 and TRBJ1-1; D is possibly TRBD1 (6 bases). The sequences come from peripheral blood, collected from a patient treated with photon-based radiotherapy. The CDR3 protein is CASTPRGDTEAFF. The CDR3 DNA sequence: TGTGCCAGCACCCCGAGGGGGGACACTGAAGCTTTCTTT.